Each of the 10 T cell receptor beta chains below was sequenced from the same sample in a study of early T cells in non-severe SARS-CoV-2 infection. TCRdb independently ran MiXCR on the 5' RACE reads; one entry per CDR3 protein. The repertoire has roughly 80,000 distinct CDR3 sequences, about a sixth of them found once; the top ten carry about 2.6%. Specimen: whole blood. Receptors originate from an adult who was a healthcare worker with PCR-confirmed SARS-CoV-2 infection or an uninfected control (not recorded which).

The V gene is TRBV19, the J gene TRBJ2-7, with 9 bases identical to TRBD1. The V gene's germline CDR1 is LNHDA and CDR2 SQIVND (reference sequence). The junction had 5 bases not matched to a gene; V was cut back by 5 bases and J by 3 bases. The CDR3 is 14 residues long. The CDR3 is CASSRTGDGYEQYF. For the CDR3, the DNA is TGTGCCAGTAGTCGGACAGGGGACGGCTACGAGCAGTACTTC. The full variable domain, with the rest looked up from reference TRBV19 and TRBJ2-7, is DGGITQSPKYLFRKEGQNVTLSCEQNLNHDAMYWYRQDPGQGLRLIYYSQIVNDFQKGDIAEGYSVSREKKESFPLTVTSAQKNPTAFYLCASSRTGDGYEQYFGPGTRLTVT.

This chain connects TRBV15 to TRBJ2-1; TRBD2 aligns across 8 bases. Germline V gene data show CDR1 as LNHNV and CDR2 as YYDKDF (reference sequence). J was trimmed by 2 bases and V by 0 bases; bases with no gene match: 6. There are 17 residues in the CDR3. The CDR3 is CATSREVPTSAYNEQFF. CDR3 coding DNA: TGTGCCACCAGCAGAGAAGTCCCGACTAGCGCCTACAATGAGCAGTTCTTC.

This clonotype was recorded a few times. V gene TRBV12-3 or TRBV12-4 combines with J gene TRBJ2-2; D uncertain. Trimming shortened V by 1 base and J by 6 bases, and 9 bases separated the two germline ends. CDR3 length: 14 amino acids. The CDR3 bases are TGTGCCAGCAGTTTAGGGCTTAAGGCCGGGGAGCTGTTTTTT. Protein sequence: CASSLGLKAGELFF.

The gene calls are TRBV18 and TRBJ2-7; the D gene is possibly TRBD1 (6 bases). V was trimmed by 6 bases and J by 0 bases, leaving 15 bases between them. Germline V gene sequence: CDR1 KGHSH, CDR2 LQKENI. The length of the CDR3 is 15 residues. CDR3 loop: CASSLDRLSSYEQYF. CDR3 coding DNA: TGTGCCAGCTCCCTGGACAGATTGAGCTCCTACGAGCAGTACTTC.

This clonotype was observed a few times. The V call is TRBV7-2, the J call TRBJ2-5; 11 bases align to TRBD2. There are 16 residues in the CDR3. Trimming cost V 1 base and J 5 bases; bases outside gene matches: 6. Germline lookup yields CDR1 SGHTA and CDR2 FQGNSA. CDR3: CASSLGLLAGDETQYF. Here the CDR3 DNA reads TGTGCCAGCAGCTTAGGGCTACTAGCGGGGGATGAGACCCAGTACTTC.

J is TRBJ1-2 and V is TRBV21-1; the table's D gene call, TRBD1, was not cross checked with the DNA. TRBV21-1 is designated a pseudogene. This CDR3 comprises 15 residues. CDR3 in DNA: TGTGCCAGCAGCAACGAGGACTTCCCTGAAGGGGGCTACACCTTC. This sequence encodes CASSNEDFPEGGYTF.

V gene TRBV7-9 combines with J gene TRBJ1-1, with 7 nucleotides matching TRBD1. This CDR3 comprises 14 residues. Germline lookup yields CDR1 SEHNR and CDR2 FQNEAQ (reference sequence). The V and J ends lost 4 bases and 7 bases, in that order; junction bases with no gene match: 9. The CDR3 is CASSSDRDAGEAFF. The CDR3 DNA follows: TGTGCCAGCAGCTCCGACAGGGACGCAGGTGAAGCTTTCTTT.

The rearrangement links TRBV20-1 to TRBJ2-7, with 13 bases fitting TRBD2. Trimming at V came to 3 bases and at J to 2 bases, leaving 7 bases not matched to a gene. In germline, CDR1 is DFQATT, CDR2 SNEGSKA (reference sequence). The CDR3 sequence is 16 residues long. The CDR3 is CSARSPGLAGTYEQYF. In nucleotides, the CDR3 is TGCAGTGCTAGGTCTCCGGGACTAGCGGGGACCTACGAGCAGTACTTC.

The chain combines TRBV12-3 or TRBV12-4 with TRBJ2-1, with D possibly matching TRBD2 (5 bases). Trimming pared 3 bases from V and 7 bases from J, leaving 13 bases between. This CDR3 has 14 amino acids. CDR3: CASSFGGLPNEQFF. The CDR3, as DNA: TGTGCCAGCAGTTTCGGAGGACTCCCAAATGAGCAGTTCTTC.

V gene TRBV10-3 combines with J gene TRBJ2-4; perhaps D is TRBD1 or TRBD2 (5 bases each). The CDR3 extends over 15 amino acids. V lost 5 bases and J lost 0, with 11 bases in between. Per germline, CDR1 ENHRY and CDR2 SYGVKD. The CDR3 loop reads CAISTSGGAKNIQYF. For the CDR3, the DNA is TGTGCCATCAGTACCTCTGGGGGAGCCAAAAACATTCAGTACTTC.